This is a list of T cell receptor beta chains from one sample in a study of blood T cell repertoires in COVID-19. Repertoires were generated with immunoSEQ multiplex PCR, while TCRdb's copy carries only in-frame clones and drops some. This sample has about 100,000 clones, with 80% to 90% found just once. Sequencing input: PBMCs or T cells enriched from blood (not recorded which). Receptors were obtained from a woman between 45 and 65 years old who had recovered from COVID-19. The CDR3 runs from the conserved cysteine through the conserved F or W. A D gene is named only where the DNA matches it firmly. The size field is filled for only some rows; it gives once, few, many or a size class.

d_gene: -; v_gene: TRBV14; j_gene: TRBJ2-7; abundance: -; CDR3nt: TGTGCCAGCAGCCAAGCTGGAAGTTGGTACAGCTTCTACGAGCAGTACTTC; CDR3aa: CASSQAGSWYSFYEQYF
d_gene: TRBD1; v_gene: TRBV4-2; j_gene: TRBJ2-7; abundance: -; CDR3nt: TGTGCCAGCAGCCAGGCAACAGGGGGCGGGTACGAGCAGTACTTC; CDR3aa: CASSQATGGGYEQYF
d_gene: -; v_gene: TRBV24-1; j_gene: TRBJ2-3; abundance: few; CDR3nt: TGTGCCACCAGTGATCCCCTCTTGGGCAGCACAGATACGCAGTATTTT; CDR3aa: CATSDPLLGSTDTQYF
d_gene: -; v_gene: TRBV7-9; j_gene: TRBJ2-3; abundance: -; CDR3nt: TGTGCCAGCAGCCCGCCGGGACTTTACACAGATACGCAGTATTTT; CDR3aa: CASSPPGLYTDTQYF
d_gene: -; v_gene: TRBV19; j_gene: TRBJ2-2; abundance: -; CDR3nt: TGTGCCAGTAGGACGGACAGCCAGACCGGGGAGCTGTTTTTT; CDR3aa: CASRTDSQTGELFF
d_gene: -; v_gene: TRBV4-2; j_gene: TRBJ2-5; abundance: -; CDR3nt: TGTGCCAGCAGCCAAGCCCCAACGGGAAAAGGAGGAGAGACCCAGTACTTC; CDR3aa: CASSQAPTGKGGETQYF
d_gene: -; v_gene: TRBV6-6; j_gene: TRBJ2-7; abundance: -; CDR3nt: TGTGCCAGCAGTTACTCGGGCGTATACGAGCAGTACTTC; CDR3aa: CASSYSGVYEQYF
d_gene: -; v_gene: TRBV19; j_gene: TRBJ1-5; abundance: -; CDR3nt: TGTGCCAGTAGTAGCGAGATGTCAAGGGGACTCGGGCAGCCCCAGCATTTT; CDR3aa: CASSSEMSRGLGQPQHF
d_gene: -; v_gene: TRBV27; j_gene: TRBJ1-2; abundance: -; CDR3nt: TGTGCCAGCAGTTTACTGGGCAGGGAGGACTATGGCTACACCTTC; CDR3aa: CASSLLGREDYGYTF
d_gene: -; v_gene: TRBV4-1; j_gene: TRBJ1-5; abundance: -; CDR3nt: TGCGCCAGCAGCCAAGTTGTACAGGTAAATCAGCCCCAGCATTTT; CDR3aa: CASSQVVQVNQPQHF
d_gene: -; v_gene: TRBV27; j_gene: TRBJ2-4; abundance: -; CDR3nt: TGTGCCAGCAGTTTCCTAGCTGCAGGGGCGGCCAAAAACATTCAGTACTTC; CDR3aa: CASSFLAAGAAKNIQYF
d_gene: -; v_gene: TRBV6-2/TRBV6-3; j_gene: TRBJ1-3; abundance: -; CDR3nt: TGTGCCAGCAGTTACTTTGTCGGGGACTCTGGAAACACCATATATTTT; CDR3aa: CASSYFVGDSGNTIYF
d_gene: -; v_gene: TRBV19; j_gene: TRBJ1-5; abundance: -; CDR3nt: TGTGCCAGTAGTATAAACAGAGATCAGCCCCAGCATTTT; CDR3aa: CASSINRDQPQHF
d_gene: -; v_gene: TRBV29-1; j_gene: TRBJ2-7; abundance: -; CDR3nt: TGCAGCGTTGAAGGGGAGGGGGACTCCTACGAGCAGTACTTC; CDR3aa: CSVEGEGDSYEQYF
d_gene: -; v_gene: TRBV5-1; j_gene: TRBJ2-1; abundance: -; CDR3nt: TGCGCCAGCAGCTTGGCGGTAAATGAGCAGTTCTTC; CDR3aa: CASSLAVNEQFF
d_gene: -; v_gene: TRBV3-1/TRBV3-2; j_gene: TRBJ1-2; abundance: -; CDR3nt: TGTGCCAGCAGCCGTAGAGGATATACTGGTGGCTACACCTTC; CDR3aa: CASSRRGYTGGYTF
d_gene: -; v_gene: TRBV19; j_gene: TRBJ1-6; abundance: once; CDR3nt: TGTGCCAGTAGTTCCGGGGGGGCTGGCTGGTCACCCCTCCACTTT; CDR3aa: CASSSGGAGWSPLHF
d_gene: -; v_gene: TRBV19; j_gene: TRBJ1-2; abundance: -; CDR3nt: TGTGCCAGTAGTATGCAGCGTCATAACTCGATTAACTATGGCTACACCTTC; CDR3aa: CASSMQRHNSINYGYTF
d_gene: -; v_gene: TRBV7-2; j_gene: TRBJ2-7; abundance: -; CDR3nt: TGTGCCAGCAGCCCACGGACATCATCCTACGAGCAGTACTTC; CDR3aa: CASSPRTSSYEQYF
d_gene: -; v_gene: TRBV2; j_gene: TRBJ2-7; abundance: -; CDR3nt: TGTGCCAGCAGTGAAAGAGCGCAATCTCCGTACTTC; CDR3aa: CASSERAQSPYF
d_gene: -; v_gene: TRBV6-6; j_gene: TRBJ1-1; abundance: -; CDR3nt: TGTGCCAGCAGTCCTAGCGGGGGCGGATTTAGCACTGAAGCTTTCTTT; CDR3aa: CASSPSGGGFSTEAFF
d_gene: -; v_gene: TRBV13; j_gene: TRBJ1-5; abundance: -; CDR3nt: TGTGCCAGCACCCAAGGGAGATCACGGCCCCAGCATTTT; CDR3aa: CASTQGRSRPQHF
d_gene: -; v_gene: TRBV5-1; j_gene: TRBJ1-2; abundance: -; CDR3nt: TGCGCCAGCAGTTCCGACAGCAACTATGGCTACACCTTC; CDR3aa: CASSSDSNYGYTF
d_gene: TRBD2; v_gene: TRBV23-1; j_gene: TRBJ2-1; abundance: -; CDR3nt: TGCGCCAGCAGTCTACGGGAGGGCGTCAATGAGCAGTTCTTC; CDR3aa: CASSLREGVNEQFF
d_gene: TRBD1; v_gene: TRBV5-5; j_gene: TRBJ1-5; abundance: -; CDR3nt: TGTGCCAGCATGGAGAGACAGGGGGGTAGTCAGCCCCAGCATTTT; CDR3aa: CASMERQGGSQPQHF
d_gene: TRBD2; v_gene: TRBV4-1; j_gene: TRBJ2-2; abundance: -; CDR3nt: TGCGCCAGCAGCCAAGAGGGAGGGGGACTAGTGGGCACCGGGGAGCTGTTTTTT; CDR3aa: CASSQEGGGLVGTGELFF
d_gene: TRBD2; v_gene: TRBV24-1; j_gene: TRBJ2-3; abundance: once; CDR3nt: TGTGCCACCAGTGATTTTAGTTTAGCGGGGGGAGATACGCAGTATTTT; CDR3aa: CATSDFSLAGGDTQYF
d_gene: -; v_gene: TRBV18; j_gene: TRBJ1-1; abundance: once; CDR3nt: TGTGCCAGCTCACCACTGGCAGGCCCTAACACTGAAGCTTTCTTT; CDR3aa: CASSPLAGPNTEAFF
d_gene: -; v_gene: TRBV28; j_gene: TRBJ1-2; abundance: few; CDR3nt: TGTGCCAGCATGAGCGATTATGGCTACACCTTC; CDR3aa: CASMSDYGYTF
d_gene: -; v_gene: TRBV28; j_gene: TRBJ2-1; abundance: -; CDR3nt: TGTGCCAGCAGTATAGTAAGGGGGGGTGAGGGTGAGCAGTTCTTC; CDR3aa: CASSIVRGGEGEQFF
d_gene: -; v_gene: TRBV5-1; j_gene: TRBJ1-4; abundance: -; CDR3nt: TGCGCCAGCAGCGCCGACGGACTCCCAAATGAAAAACTGTTTTTT; CDR3aa: CASSADGLPNEKLFF
d_gene: TRBD1; v_gene: TRBV28; j_gene: TRBJ1-1; abundance: -; CDR3nt: TGTGCCAGCAGTTCACCGACAGGGCGGAACACTGAAGCTTTCTTT; CDR3aa: CASSSPTGRNTEAFF
d_gene: TRBD1; v_gene: TRBV24-1; j_gene: TRBJ1-1; abundance: -; CDR3nt: TGTGCCACCAGTGATGGTTCAGGGGGCCCTGAAGCTTTCTTT; CDR3aa: CATSDGSGGPEAFF
d_gene: TRBD1; v_gene: TRBV5-4; j_gene: TRBJ2-7; abundance: -; CDR3nt: TGTGCCAGCAGCTCCCAGGGACAGGGGACTGTGGAGCAGTACTTC; CDR3aa: CASSSQGQGTVEQYF
d_gene: -; v_gene: TRBV3-1/TRBV3-2; j_gene: TRBJ2-5; abundance: -; CDR3nt: TGTGCCAGCAGCTATGGCCCTTCGACTATTCTCCAAGAGACCCAGTACTTC; CDR3aa: CASSYGPSTILQETQYF
d_gene: TRBD1; v_gene: TRBV7-3; j_gene: TRBJ1-5; abundance: -; CDR3nt: TGTGCCAGCAGGATGACAGGGGGTGATCAGCCCCAGCATTTT; CDR3aa: CASRMTGGDQPQHF
d_gene: TRBD1; v_gene: TRBV27; j_gene: TRBJ2-7; abundance: -; CDR3nt: TGTGCCAGCAGTCTGCGACAGGGGGCGCGTGAGCAGTACTTC; CDR3aa: CASSLRQGAREQYF
d_gene: TRBD2; v_gene: TRBV5-5; j_gene: TRBJ2-1; abundance: -; CDR3nt: TGTGCCAGCAGCTTCGGACTAGATTACTACAATGAGCAGTTCTTC; CDR3aa: CASSFGLDYYNEQFF
d_gene: TRBD2; v_gene: TRBV4-1; j_gene: TRBJ2-1; abundance: -; CDR3nt: TGCGCCAGCAGCCAGTTCGGGACTATTAAGTTCTTC; CDR3aa: CASSQFGTIKFF
d_gene: -; v_gene: TRBV28; j_gene: TRBJ1-5; abundance: -; CDR3nt: TGTGCCAGCCTACCTCGTCAGGATCAGCCCCAGCATTTT; CDR3aa: CASLPRQDQPQHF
d_gene: -; v_gene: TRBV25-1; j_gene: TRBJ2-5; abundance: medium-sized; CDR3nt: TGTGCCAGCGGGCGGACAGCTGGGGAGACCCAGTACTTC; CDR3aa: CASGRTAGETQYF
d_gene: -; v_gene: TRBV4-1; j_gene: TRBJ2-7; abundance: -; CDR3nt: TGCGCCAGCAGCCAATTCCCACCGGGTTTCTCCTACGAGCAGTACTTC; CDR3aa: CASSQFPPGFSYEQYF
d_gene: TRBD1; v_gene: TRBV25-1; j_gene: TRBJ1-2; abundance: -; CDR3nt: TGTGCCAGCAGTGTGACAGGGGGCGCGGTACCTCGTGGCTACACCTTC; CDR3aa: CASSVTGGAVPRGYTF
d_gene: -; v_gene: TRBV7-9; j_gene: TRBJ2-3; abundance: once; CDR3nt: TGTGAAAGCTGGGGGGTAAGCACAGATACGCAGTATTTT; CDR3aa: CESWGVSTDTQYF
d_gene: TRBD1; v_gene: TRBV7-9; j_gene: TRBJ2-7; abundance: few; CDR3nt: TGTGCCAGCAGCTTAGGACAGGGGGTAAACGAGCAGTACTTC; CDR3aa: CASSLGQGVNEQYF